Listed here are 10 T cell receptor beta chains from one sample, sequenced in a study of cytomegalovirus exposure and HLA in healthy donors. A multiplex PCR was run with 60 Vbeta primers and 13 Jbeta primers. TCRdb keeps only in-frame clones here, not all; method: immunoSEQ multiplex PCR. The sample has roughly 98,000 clones, roughly 79% seen once. The sample consisted of PBMCs. The receptors originated from a man aged 35-49 years in good health and CMV-seronegative.

This clone was counted once. The chain's CDR3 is CASSRELNSPLHF. As DNA, the CDR3 is TGTGCCAGCAGCCGGGAGTTGAATTCACCCCTCCACTTT. This chain joins TRBV11-3 and TRBJ1-6; D unresolved. The V gene's germline CDR1 is SGHNT and CDR2 YENEEA. This CDR3 has 13 amino acids. The germline V and J ends were trimmed by 5 bases and 7 bases, with 9 bases remaining between them.

DNA for the CDR3: TGTGCCACCAGCCTACGACAGGGTTACAATGAGCAGTTCTTC. This sequence encodes CATSLRQGYNEQFF. The gene calls are TRBV15 and TRBJ2-1; 7 bases are shared with TRBD1. Trimming took 5 bases from V and 4 from J; bases not matched to a gene: 5. Germline CDR1 is LNHNV and CDR2 is YYDKDF (reference sequence). The CDR3 has 14 amino acids. The full variable domain, its missing parts supplied by reference TRBV15 and TRBJ2-1, is DAMVIQNPRYQVTQFGKPVTLSCSQTLNHNVMYWYQQKSSQAPKLLFHYYDKDFNNEADTPDNFQSRRPNTSFCFLDIRSPGLGDTAMYLCATSLRQGYNEQFFGPGTRLTVL.

In its sample, this clone was seen once. The rearrangement joins TRBV4-2 to TRBJ2-7; D is possibly TRBD2 (6 bases). V gave up 3 bases and J gave up 1 base, with 22 bases separating them. Germline V gene data show CDR1 as LGHNA and CDR2 as YNFKEQ. This CDR3 comprises 18 residues. CDR3 in amino acids: CASSHRGTFGSRSYEQYF. The DNA of the CDR3 is TGTGCCAGCAGCCATCGGGGGACTTTCGGGAGTAGATCCTACGAGCAGTACTTC.

The V call is TRBV11-2, the J call TRBJ2-1; D may be TRBD2 (6 bases). This CDR3 is 15 amino acids long. Germline CDR1 reads SGHAT; CDR2 reads FQNNGV. V lost 4 bases and J lost 8, with 18 bases in between. CDR3 in amino acids: CASSSLVMGGHEQFF. The CDR3 bases are TGTGCCAGCAGCTCGCTAGTCATGGGGGGACATGAGCAGTTCTTC.

V and J are TRBV4-2 and TRBJ1-1; no definite D call. Trimming took off 4 bases at V and 0 bases at J, with 6 bases between the two ends. This CDR3 is built from 13 residues. Per germline, CDR1 LGHNA and CDR2 YNFKEQ. The CDR3 sequence is CASSPEMNTEAFF. In nucleotides, the CDR3 is TGTGCCAGCAGCCCCGAGATGAACACTGAAGCTTTCTTT.

The chain joins TRBV27 to TRBJ2-3; no clear D gene. The V gene's germline CDR1 is MNHEY and CDR2 SMNVEV (reference sequence). The CDR3 contains 11 residues. V was trimmed by 5 bases and J by 6 bases, leaving 6 bases between them. The CDR3 spells CASSVEDTQYF. The CDR3 bases are TGTGCCAGCAGTGTGGAGGATACGCAGTATTTT.

The V gene is TRBV7-2, the J gene TRBJ1-1; the D is unclear. CDR1 is SGHTA and CDR2 is FQGNSA in the germline V gene. Trimming removed 1 base from V and 4 bases from J, with 7 bases in between. CDR3 length equals 13 residues. The CDR3 sequence is CASSLDTGTEAFF. The CDR3 bases are TGTGCCAGCAGCTTAGACACGGGCACTGAAGCTTTCTTT.

This chain uses TRBV28 with TRBJ2-1, with D perhaps matching TRBD2 (6 bases). V shed 5 bases and J shed 7 bases, with 18 bases lying between them. Germline assignment: CDR1 MDHEN and CDR2 SYDVKM. The CDR3 spans 15 residues. CDR3 in amino acids: CASSTAGLPGNEQFF. The CDR3 DNA reads as TGTGCCAGCAGTACTGCGGGACTCCCGGGGAATGAGCAGTTCTTC.

This clone has just one count. The chain links TRBV5-4 to TRBJ2-1; D might be TRBD1 (6 bases). The CDR3 runs 19 residues. With 2 bases removed from V and 15 bases from J, the gap between germline ends came to 36 bases. Germline V CDR1 and CDR2: SGHNT, YYREEE (reference sequence). CDR3 loop: CASSFGSPYRVSEGVRPFF. In DNA, the CDR3 is TGTGCCAGCAGCTTCGGGTCCCCTTACAGGGTTTCGGAAGGTGTCCGTCCGTTCTTC. Full variable domain (remainder filled in from reference TRBV5-4 and TRBJ2-1): ETGVTQSPTHLIKTRGQQVTLRCSSQSGHNTVSWYQQALGQGPQFIFQYYREEENGRGNFPPRFSGLQFPNYSSELNVNALELDDSALYLCASSFGSPYRVSEGVRPFFGPGTRLTVL.

The chain is built from TRBV5-6 and TRBJ1-6; D gene uncertain. The CDR3 runs to 13 residues. The ends were cut back, 2 bases at V and 8 bases at J, with 8 bases in the middle. The germline V gene has CDR1 SGHDT and CDR2 YYEEEE. The CDR3 protein is CASSFPGDSPLHF. DNA for the CDR3: TGTGCCAGCAGCTTCCCCGGGGATTCACCCCTCCACTTT.